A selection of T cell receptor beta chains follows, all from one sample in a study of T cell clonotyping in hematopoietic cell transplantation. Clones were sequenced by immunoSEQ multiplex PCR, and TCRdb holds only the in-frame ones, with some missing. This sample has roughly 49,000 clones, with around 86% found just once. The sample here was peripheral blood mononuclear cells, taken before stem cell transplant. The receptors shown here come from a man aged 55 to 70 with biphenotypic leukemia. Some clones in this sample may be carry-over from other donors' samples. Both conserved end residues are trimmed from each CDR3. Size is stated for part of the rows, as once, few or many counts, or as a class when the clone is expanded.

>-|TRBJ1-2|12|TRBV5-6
ASSYGTGGDGYT
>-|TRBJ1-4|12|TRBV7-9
ASSSLGGWEKLF
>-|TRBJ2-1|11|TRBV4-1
ASSQQRRDEQF
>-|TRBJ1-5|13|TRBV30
AWSTGESRNQPQH
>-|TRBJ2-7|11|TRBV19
ASSIGLGYEQY
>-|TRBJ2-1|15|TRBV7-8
ASSFSLDSKAYNEQF
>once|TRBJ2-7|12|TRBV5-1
ASSFRGRSYEQY
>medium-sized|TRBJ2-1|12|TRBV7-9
ASSSPQGGNEQF
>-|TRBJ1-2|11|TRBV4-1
ASSQRVLYGYT
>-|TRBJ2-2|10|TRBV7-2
ASNFNTGELF
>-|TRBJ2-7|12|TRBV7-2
ASSLSSRGYEQY
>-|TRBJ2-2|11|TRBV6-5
ASSSFGAGELF
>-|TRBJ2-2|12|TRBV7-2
ASSWGLRTGELF
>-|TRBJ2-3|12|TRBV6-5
ASRRIRGTDTQY
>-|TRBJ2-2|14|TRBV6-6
ASSYRGNLHTGELF
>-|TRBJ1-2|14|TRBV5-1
ASSSLPGQTSYGYT
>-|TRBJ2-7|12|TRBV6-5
ASSSDRGSGEQY
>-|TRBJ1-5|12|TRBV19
ASSIRTGNQPQH
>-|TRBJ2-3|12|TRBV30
AWSRSSLTDTQY
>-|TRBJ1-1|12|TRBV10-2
ASSRPARGTEAF
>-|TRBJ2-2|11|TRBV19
ASRYGEAGELF
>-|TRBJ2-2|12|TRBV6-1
ASSTLANTGELF
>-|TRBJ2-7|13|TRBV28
ASSSPGRPTYEQY
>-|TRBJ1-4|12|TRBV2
ASSPDRTNEKLF
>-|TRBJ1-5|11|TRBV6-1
ASSEVVYQPQH
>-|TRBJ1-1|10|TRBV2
ASGTRNTEAF
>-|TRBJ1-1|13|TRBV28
ATHGRVRDGTEAF
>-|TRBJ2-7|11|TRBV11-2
ASSLGGEDEQY
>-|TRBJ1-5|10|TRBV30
AWTRGNQPQH
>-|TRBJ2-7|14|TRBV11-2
ASSLALGISSYEQY
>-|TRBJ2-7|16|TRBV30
AWSSGQGPGRNIYEQY
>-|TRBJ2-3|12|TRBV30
AWSGGVGTDTQY
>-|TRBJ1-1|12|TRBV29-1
SVAPSPDSNEAF
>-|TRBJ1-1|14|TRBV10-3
AISDPNPLLGTEAF
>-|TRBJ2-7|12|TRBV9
ASSPHVLAGAQY
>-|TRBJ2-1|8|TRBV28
ASLRGEQF
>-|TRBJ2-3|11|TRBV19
ASSASVPDTQY
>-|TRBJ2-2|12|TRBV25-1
ASSERAGFGELF
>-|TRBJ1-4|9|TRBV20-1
SARVAEKLF
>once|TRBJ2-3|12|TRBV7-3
ASSGTFGSDTQY
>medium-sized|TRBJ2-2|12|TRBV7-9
ASSFGSVAGELF
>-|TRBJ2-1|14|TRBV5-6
ASSLFRTSGRNEQF
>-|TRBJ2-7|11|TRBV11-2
ASSFGTTYEQY
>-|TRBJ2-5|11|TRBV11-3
ASSPGYQETQY
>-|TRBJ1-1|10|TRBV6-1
ASSAANTEAF
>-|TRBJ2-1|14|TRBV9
ASSASISGSKHEQF
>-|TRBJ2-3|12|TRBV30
AWGLAGARDTQY
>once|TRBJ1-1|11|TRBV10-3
ATAGNANTEAF
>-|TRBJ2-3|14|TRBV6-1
ASSEGPLDGTDTQY
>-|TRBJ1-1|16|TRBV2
ASSEAMLLFGTPAEAF
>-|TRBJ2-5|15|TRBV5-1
ASSLAGRQVIMETQY
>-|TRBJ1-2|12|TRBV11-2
ASSLDSGTYGYT
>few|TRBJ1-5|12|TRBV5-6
ASSLGHGDQPQH
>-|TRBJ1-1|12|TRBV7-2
ASSLGSAGTEAF
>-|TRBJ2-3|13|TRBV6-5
ASSPTGTSTDTQY
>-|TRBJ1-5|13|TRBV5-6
ASSPSTAPAQPQH
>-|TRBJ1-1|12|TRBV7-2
ASSLFGQGTEAF